The 29 T cell receptor beta chains reported below all come from one sample, sequenced in a study of T cells expressing NK-cell markers. TCRdb derives one entry per CDR3 protein from the 5' RACE reads, leaving out DNA. Seen in this sample are under 500,000 distinct CDR3 sequences; the ten most common clones hold approximately 6.8%. The sequencing input was blood T cells: a sorted CD56 or NKG2C T cell subset, CD4+ or CD8+ T cells, or bulk PBMC T cells (not recorded which). These TCRs come from a woman aged 18-69 years in good health.

The J gene is TRBJ1-2, the V gene TRBV4-3. This CDR3 has 16 amino acids. CDR1 and CDR2 (germline): LGHNA, YSLEER. The CDR3 loop reads CASSQDERTANYGYTF.

The CDR3: CASSPLPRLQAGELFF. The rearrangement links TRBV6-1 to TRBJ2-2; TCRdb calls TRBD2, which cannot be checked without DNA. Per germline, CDR1 MNHNS and CDR2 SASEGT. The CDR3 length is 16 residues.

The rearrangement links TRBV10-2 to TRBJ1-2. Germline values: CDR1 WSHSY, CDR2 SAAADI. This CDR3 is 14 amino acids long. The CDR3 loop reads CASSDYKANYGYTF.

The chain combines TRBV28 with TRBJ1-1. CDR3 size: 13 residues. Looked up from germline, CDR1 is MDHEN and CDR2 is SYDVKM. The CDR3 region is CASSFYSDTEAFF.

The rearrangement links TRBV12-3 or TRBV12-4 to TRBJ1-4; no DNA is available, so the TRBD1 call from TCRdb remains unchecked. This CDR3 is 16 amino acids long. The CDR3 sequence is CASSLNGARANEKLFF.

The chain recombines TRBV4-3 with TRBJ2-5; with no DNA, the TCRdb D assignment of TRBD1 cannot be verified. The germline gives CDR1 LGHNA, CDR2 YSLEER. CDR3 length: 15 residues. This CDR3 is CASSQEGGRAETQYF.

The J gene is TRBJ2-1, the V gene TRBV20-1; no DNA is available, so the TRBD1 call from TCRdb remains unchecked. Germline V CDR1 and CDR2: DFQATT, SNEGSKA (reference sequence). The CDR3 runs 13 residues. The CDR3 sequence: CSARDGGRATQFF.

The chain recombines TRBV5-1 with TRBJ1-1. Germline CDR1 reads SGHRS; CDR2 reads YFSETQ. The CDR3 is made up of 14 amino acids. Here the CDR3 reads CASSQTYGVTEAFF.

The V and J genes are TRBV20-1 and TRBJ2-7. CDR3 length: 15 amino acids. Per germline, CDR1 DFQATT and CDR2 SNEGSKA (reference sequence). CDR3 residues: CSARSQEKGTYEQYF.

The V call is TRBV28, the J call TRBJ2-6; without DNA, the TCRdb call of TRBD1 cannot be checked. The CDR3 spans 16 residues. The germline V gene has CDR1 MDHEN and CDR2 SYDVKM. This CDR3 reads CASSFWTGIGANVLTF.

This chain links TRBV7-9 with TRBJ2-1; TCRdb picks TRBD1, but there is no DNA to check that call. This CDR3 is 16 amino acids long. From germline, CDR1 is SEHNR and CDR2 FQNEAQ (reference sequence). The CDR3 sequence is CASSSPGAGAHNEQFF.

This chain joins TRBV7-6 and TRBJ2-3. The CDR3 contains 13 residues. Germline values: CDR1 SGHVS, CDR2 FNYEAQ. The CDR3 is CASSLAWTDTQYF.

J is TRBJ1-1 and V is TRBV5-4. The V gene's germline CDR1 is SGHNT and CDR2 YYREEE (reference sequence). This CDR3 contains 14 residues. The CDR3 sequence: CASSGGLGDTEAFF.

Here the CDR3 reads CSGKGGDITYNEQFF. The chain employs TRBV29-1 and TRBJ2-1; absent DNA, TCRdb's TRBD1 call cannot be checked. Germline V gives CDR1 SQVTM, CDR2 ANQGSEA. The CDR3 is made up of 15 amino acids.

This CDR3 reads CASSFARLAGNNEQFF. The V call is TRBV7-2, the J call TRBJ2-1; TCRdb's D call, TRBD2, is unchecked because there is no DNA. From germline, CDR1 is SGHTA and CDR2 FQGNSA. The CDR3 extends over 16 amino acids. Variable domain in full (rest from reference TRBV7-2 and TRBJ2-1): GAGVSQSPSNKVTEKGKDVELRCDPISGHTALYWYRQSLGQGLEFLIYFQGNSAPDKSGLPSDRFSAERTGGSVSTLTIQRTQQEDSAVYLCASSFARLAGNNEQFFGPGTRLTVL.

The V gene is TRBV5-1, the J gene TRBJ2-1. This CDR3 region has 14 residues. The V gene's germline CDR1 is SGHRS and CDR2 YFSETQ. The CDR3 reads CASSNGNERNEQFF.

The chain's CDR3 is CASSLAGQGGNEQYF. The chain links TRBV12-3 or TRBV12-4 to TRBJ2-7; the TRBD1 assignment by TCRdb is unverifiable without DNA. The CDR3 is made up of 15 amino acids.

The rearrangement joins TRBV4-3 to TRBJ2-1; the TRBD1 assignment by TCRdb is unverifiable without DNA. This CDR3 is 16 amino acids long. CDR1 is LGHNA, CDR2 YSLEER, per germline. The CDR3 protein is CASSHAGTGRYNEQFF.

CDR3 loop: CAISDGQTNYNEQFF. The chain carries TRBV10-3 and TRBJ2-1; TCRdb reports TRBD1, a call that lacks DNA to check it against. In germline, CDR1 is ENHRY, CDR2 SYGVKD. CDR3 length equals 15 residues.

The chain carries TRBV7-7 and TRBJ2-2; with no DNA, the TCRdb D assignment of TRBD2 cannot be verified. The CDR3 runs 16 residues. CDR1 and CDR2 (germline): SSHAT, FNYEAQ (reference sequence). This chain's CDR3 is CASSQTSGGDTGELFF. Drawing the rest from reference TRBV7-7 and TRBJ2-2, the complete variable domain is GAGVSQSPRYKVTKRGQDVTLRCDPISSHATLYWYQQALGQGPEFLTYFNYEAQPDKSGLPSDRFSAERPEGSISTLTIQRTEQRDSAMYRCASSQTSGGDTGELFFGEGSRLTVL.

The chain couples TRBV29-1 to TRBJ2-7; TCRdb returns TRBD2, unconfirmable since there is no DNA. Germline-derived CDR1 and CDR2 are SQVTM and ANQGSEA. This CDR3 is built from 13 residues. CDR3 loop: CSVSSGPSYEQYF.

J is TRBJ2-1 and V is TRBV7-2; TCRdb's D call, TRBD1, is unchecked because there is no DNA. The CDR3 loop spans 13 amino acids. CDR1 is SGHTA and CDR2 is FQGNSA in the germline V gene. CDR3 region: CASSLVGAGEQFF.

J is TRBJ2-5 and V is TRBV28; without DNA, the TCRdb call of TRBD1 cannot be checked. The germline V gene has CDR1 MDHEN and CDR2 SYDVKM. The CDR3 extends over 13 amino acids. CDR3 protein: CASSPGPRETQYF. Full variable domain (missing parts from reference TRBV28 and TRBJ2-5): DVKVTQSSRYLVKRTGEKVFLECVQDMDHENMFWYRQDPGLGLRLIYFSYDVKMKEKGDIPEGYSVSREKKERFSLILESASTNQTSMYLCASSPGPRETQYFGPGTRLLVL.

V is TRBV7-8 and J is TRBJ2-7; TCRdb's D gene call, TRBD1, goes unchecked for lack of DNA. CDR3 length: 16 residues. Germline CDR1 is SGHVS and CDR2 is FQNEAQ. This CDR3 reads CASSIQQGGGSYEQYF.

The chain combines TRBV6-5 with TRBJ2-4. The CDR3 spans 11 residues. Looked up from germline, CDR1 is MNHEY and CDR2 is SVGAGI. CDR3 protein: CASSIRNIQYF.

CDR3 sequence reads: CASSPRGQSGNTIYF. This chain links TRBV7-9 with TRBJ1-3; absent DNA, TCRdb's TRBD1 call cannot be checked. This CDR3 has 15 residues. Germline V CDR1 and CDR2: SEHNR, FQNEAQ (reference sequence).

The V and J genes are TRBV20-1 and TRBJ2-7; the TRBD1 assignment by TCRdb is unverifiable without DNA. The CDR3 totals 12 residues. CDR1 DFQATT and CDR2 SNEGSKA come from the germline V gene (reference sequence). CDR3 protein: CSARGQQNEQYF.

V is TRBV5-1 and J is TRBJ1-1; TCRdb lists TRBD1, though no DNA is available to test this call. This CDR3 has 16 amino acids. Germline lookup yields CDR1 SGHRS and CDR2 YFSETQ. Here the CDR3 reads CASSPGPRALGTEAFF.

This chain links TRBV4-3 with TRBJ2-5; TCRdb reports TRBD1, a call that lacks DNA to check it against. This CDR3 is 16 amino acids long. Germline values: CDR1 LGHNA, CDR2 YSLEER. The CDR3 protein is CASSQRDSGGIGTQYF.